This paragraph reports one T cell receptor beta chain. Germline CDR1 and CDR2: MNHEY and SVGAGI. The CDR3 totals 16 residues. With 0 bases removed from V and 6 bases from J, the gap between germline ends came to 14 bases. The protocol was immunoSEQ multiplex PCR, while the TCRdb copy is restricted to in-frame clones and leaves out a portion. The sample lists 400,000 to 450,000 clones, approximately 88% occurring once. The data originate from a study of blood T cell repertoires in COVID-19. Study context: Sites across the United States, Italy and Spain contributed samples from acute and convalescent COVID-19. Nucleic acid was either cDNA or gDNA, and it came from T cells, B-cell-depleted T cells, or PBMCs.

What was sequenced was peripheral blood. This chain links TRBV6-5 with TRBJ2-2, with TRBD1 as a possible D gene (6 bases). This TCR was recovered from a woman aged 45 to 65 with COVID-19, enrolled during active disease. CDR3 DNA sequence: TGTGCCAGCAGTTACTCGACAGGCCTGCTTTCCGGGGAGCTGTTTTTT. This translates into CASSYSTGLLSGELFF.